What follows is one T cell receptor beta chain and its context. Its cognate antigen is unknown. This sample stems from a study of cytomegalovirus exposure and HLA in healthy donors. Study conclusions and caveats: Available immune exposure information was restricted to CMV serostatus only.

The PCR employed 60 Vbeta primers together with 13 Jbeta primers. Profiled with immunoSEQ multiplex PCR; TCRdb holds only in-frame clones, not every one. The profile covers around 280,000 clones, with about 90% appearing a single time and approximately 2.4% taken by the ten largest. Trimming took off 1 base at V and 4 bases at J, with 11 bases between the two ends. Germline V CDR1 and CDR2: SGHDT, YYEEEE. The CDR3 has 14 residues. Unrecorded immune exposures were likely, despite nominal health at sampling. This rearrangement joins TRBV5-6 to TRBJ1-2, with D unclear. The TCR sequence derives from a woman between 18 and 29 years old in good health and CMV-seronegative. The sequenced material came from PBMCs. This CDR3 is CASSLNPGSYGYTF. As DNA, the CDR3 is TGTGCCAGCAGCTTGAATCCAGGATCCTATGGCTACACCTTC.